This T cell receptor (beta chain) is drawn from a study of blood T cells in healthy people across ages. Findings and limits, study-wide: In older individuals, TCR beta diversity per million T cells was lower, falling roughly linearly with age.

CDR1 and CDR2 (germline): LGHDT, YNNKEL (reference sequence). Trimming took 6 bases from V and 5 from J, leaving 14 bases between them. The CDR3 has 14 residues. This clonotype came up once. Its antigen is as yet unknown. For the second PCR, which ran for 7 to 11 cycles, a sample-barcoded 5' primer and a J-beta primer mix were used. In TCRdb, the 5' RACE reads were re-called with MiXCR into one record per CDR3 protein. This sample has 700,000 or so distinct CDR3 sequences, with 20% to 25% found just once. This chain joins TRBV3-1 and TRBJ1-3; weak D call: TRBD1 (5 bases). The sample comprised blood. This TCR was recovered from a man aged 65-85 years in good health. CDR3 DNA: TGTGCCAGCAGAGCGGGACGGAGGAGAAACACCATATATTTT. Translated: CASRAGRRRNTIYF.